Following are 30 T cell receptor beta chains from one sample sequenced in a study of T cell responses to AZD1222 COVID-19 vaccine. Assay used: immunoSEQ multiplex PCR; TCRdb lists only in-frame clones, some missing. The data show roughly 160,000 clones, with 92% seen just once and 1% to 1.5% held by the top ten. The sample here was peripheral blood, taken 28 days after the second AZD1222 dose. These receptors came from an adult who received the AZD1222 COVID-19 vaccine.

V and J are TRBV30 and TRBJ2-1; unclear D gene. The CDR3 covers 14 residues. Trimming left V 4 bases short and J 0 bases short, with 10 bases between. Germline V gene data show CDR1 as GTSNPN and CDR2 as SVGIG (reference sequence). This chain's CDR3 is CAWIRSSSYNEQFF. CDR3 bases: TGTGCCTGGATCCGGTCGAGCTCCTACAATGAGCAGTTCTTC. Together with reference TRBV30 and TRBJ2-1, the CDR3 gives the full variable domain: SQTIHQWPATLVQPVGSPLSLECTVEGTSNPNLYWYRQAAGRGLQLLFYSVGIGQISSEVPQNLSASRPQDRQFILSSKKLLLSDSGFYLCAWIRSSSYNEQFFGPGTRLTVL.

This rearrangement joins TRBV7-2 to TRBJ1-4; perhaps TRBD1 as D (5 bases). The germline CDR1 and CDR2 sequences are SGHTA and FQGNSA. Between the trimmed V and J ends, which lost 5 bases and 9 bases, there was a span of 13 bases. CDR3 length: 13 amino acids. Here the CDR3 DNA reads TGTGCCAGCAGCCCAGCCCCAGGGCAAAAACTGTTTTTT. Residues: CASSPAPGQKLFF.

V and J are TRBV7-9 and TRBJ2-1; no firm D call. The germline V gene encodes CDR1 SEHNR and CDR2 FQNEAQ (reference sequence). The CDR3 loop spans 12 amino acids. The ends were cut back, 5 bases at V and 5 bases at J, with 7 bases in the middle. CDR3 sequence (DNA): TGTGCCAGCAGCCAGGTGGACAATGAGCAGTTCTTC. Amino acids: CASSQVDNEQFF. The entire variable domain, with the rest obtained from reference TRBV7-9 and TRBJ2-1, is as follows: DTGVSQNPRHKITKRGQNVTFRCDPISEHNRLYWYRQTLGQGPEFLTYFQNEAQLEKSRLLSDRFSAERPKGSFSTLEIQRTEQGDSAMYLCASSQVDNEQFFGPGTRLTVL.

This chain uses TRBV6-5 with TRBJ1-2, with D uncertain. Germline assignment: CDR1 MNHEY and CDR2 SVGAGI. V was cut by 2 bases and J by 5 bases, with 12 bases left in between. This CDR3 contains 14 residues. CDR3 sequence (DNA): TGTGCCAGCAGTTACAGGGTGTTTGGTTATGGCTACACCTTC. It specifies CASSYRVFGYGYTF.

The rearrangement links TRBV3-1 (or the pseudogene TRBV3-2) to TRBJ1-2; D is possibly TRBD1 (6 bases). This CDR3 is 17 amino acids long. V lost 1 base, J lost 4 bases, and 19 bases lay in between. Germline lookup yields CDR1 LGHDT and CDR2 YNNKEL (reference sequence). The CDR3 sequence is CASSQAWRDKRSYGYTF. The CDR3, as DNA: TGTGCCAGCAGCCAAGCTTGGAGGGACAAAAGGAGCTATGGCTACACCTTC.

The chain combines TRBV6-2 or TRBV6-3 with TRBJ1-1; TRBD1 aligns across 8 bases. The CDR3 has 14 amino acids. V shed 2 bases, J shed 5 bases, and the junction held 4 bases outside the gene matches. Per the germline V gene, CDR1 is MNHEY and CDR2 is SVGEGT. DNA of the CDR3: TGTGCCAGCAGTTACGACAGGGGATATACTGAAGCTTTCTTT. This codes for CASSYDRGYTEAFF.

The V call is TRBV27, the J call TRBJ2-1; the D gene is possibly TRBD2 (6 bases). Trimming shortened V by 8 bases and J by 0 bases, and 14 bases separated the two germline ends. The CDR3 is 15 amino acids. CDR1 is MNHEY and CDR2 is SMNVEV in the germline V gene (reference sequence). The CDR3 is CASGTWGGSYNEQFF. In nucleotides, the CDR3 is TGTGCCAGCGGGACTTGGGGCGGCTCCTACAATGAGCAGTTCTTC.

J is TRBJ2-7 and V is TRBV12-5; 7 nucleotides agree with TRBD1. Germline V lookup: CDR1 LGHNT, CDR2 FRNRAP. The length of the CDR3 is 13 residues. V shed 7 bases, J shed 0 bases, and the junction held 3 bases outside the gene matches. In DNA, the CDR3 is TGTGCTAGTGCGACAGGGACCTCCTACGAGCAGTACTTC. Amino acids: CASATGTSYEQYF.

DNA for the CDR3: TGTGCCAGCAGCTTAGCCGGCGGATCAAGTGAAGCTTTCTTT. It codes for CASSLAGGSSEAFF. The V and J genes are TRBV7-9 and TRBJ1-1, with D unclear. Germline V lookup: CDR1 SEHNR, CDR2 FQNEAQ (reference sequence). The CDR3 totals 14 residues. Trimming left V 0 bases short and J 7 bases short, with 12 bases between.

Regarding this clone: This same CDR3 is encoded by further DNA sequences in the sample. The chain combines TRBV18 with TRBJ1-1; weak D call: TRBD1 (5 bases). The germline gives CDR1 KGHSH, CDR2 LQKENI. The CDR3 consists of 14 residues. The V end was cut by 3 bases, the J end by 0 bases, with 8 bases between. Written as DNA, the CDR3 is TGTGCCAGCTCACCCAGGGCCTTGAACACTGAAGCTTTCTTT. Translating it yields CASSPRALNTEAFF.

The rearrangement uses TRBV6-4 and TRBJ1-3; no reliable D call. Germline V gene lookup returns CDR1 MRHNA and CDR2 SNTAGT. Trimming left V 6 bases short and J 0 bases short, with 15 bases between. There are 16 residues in the CDR3. CDR3 coding DNA: TGTGCCAGCAGGGAGACTGTTCTCTTCTCTGGAAACACCATATATTTT. Translated, it gives CASRETVLFSGNTIYF.

This rearrangement joins TRBV18 to TRBJ2-1; the match to TRBD2 covers 11 bases. This CDR3 contains 16 residues. CDR1 and CDR2 (germline): KGHSH, LQKENI. The J segment lost 1 base and the V segment lost 6 bases, leaving 5 bases of the junction unmatched. CDR3 DNA sequence: TGTGCCAGCTCGCCCGGGACTAGCGGATCCTACAATGAGCAGTTCTTC. Translation gives CASSPGTSGSYNEQFF.

The gene calls are TRBV7-2 and TRBJ2-5, with TRBD2 matching over 14 bases. CDR1 is SGHTA and CDR2 is FQGNSA in the germline V gene. The CDR3 loop spans 17 amino acids. The V segment lost 1 base and the J segment 3 bases; nucleotides outside the gene matches: 4. The CDR3 protein is CASSLGLAGGPKETQYF. For the CDR3, the DNA is TGTGCCAGCAGCTTAGGACTAGCGGGGGGGCCGAAAGAGACCCAGTACTTC.

This clone was recorded only once. V gene TRBV5-6 combines with J gene TRBJ2-7; unclear D gene. The CDR3 loop spans 10 amino acids. From germline, CDR1 is SGHDT and CDR2 YYEEEE. The V gene lost 7 bases and the J gene lost 2 bases, with 4 bases spanning the gap. As DNA, the CDR3 is TGTGCCAGCGGAACCTACGAGCAGTACTTC. This codes for CASGTYEQYF.

The chain links TRBV3-1 (or the pseudogene TRBV3-2) to TRBJ2-5; 13 bases fit TRBD2. The germline V gene encodes CDR1 LGHDT and CDR2 YNNKEL (reference sequence). The V gene end was trimmed by 6 bases and the J gene end by 4 bases; junction bases not matched to a gene: 11. CDR3 length: 17 amino acids. The DNA for the CDR3 is TGTGCCAGCAGTCCCGTCATGACTAGCGGGAGGAGAGAGACCCAGTACTTC. It encodes CASSPVMTSGRRETQYF.

This clone was found once. The V and J genes are TRBV30 and TRBJ1-5; 7 bases line up with TRBD1. The CDR3 has 13 amino acids. V dropped 1 base and J dropped 7; count of bases not matched to a gene: 4. Germline loops: CDR1 GTSNPN, CDR2 SVGIG (reference sequence). CDR3 loop: CAWSGQGKQPQHF. CDR3 sequence (DNA): TGTGCCTGGAGTGGACAGGGTAAGCAGCCCCAGCATTTT.

This chain connects TRBV11-2 to TRBJ1-1, with D unclear. CDR3 length equals 15 residues. Between the trimmed V and J ends, which lost 1 base and 5 bases, there was a span of 14 bases. The germline CDR1 and CDR2 sequences are SGHAT and FQNNGV. CDR3 nucleotides: TGTGCCAGCAGCTTAGGGTCGGGGAGAAGGACTGAAGCTTTCTTT. Translated, it gives CASSLGSGRRTEAFF.

This sequence joins TRBV30 and TRBJ1-4, with a weak D call TRBD1 (6 bases). In germline, CDR1 is GTSNPN, CDR2 SVGIG (reference sequence). V shed 4 bases and J shed 0 bases, with 15 bases lying between them. The CDR3 runs to 16 residues. CDR3 residues: CAWTRGGSTTNEKLFF. The DNA for the CDR3 is TGTGCCTGGACGAGGGGGGGCTCGACAACTAATGAAAAACTGTTTTTT.

The CDR3 region is CAISDGTVRSTGELFF. In DNA form, the CDR3 reads TGTGCCATCAGCGATGGGACAGTCCGGAGCACCGGGGAGCTGTTTTTT. The chain has TRBV10-3 and TRBJ2-2; the match to TRBD1 covers 7 bases. The V segment lost 6 bases and the J segment 4 bases; nucleotides outside the gene matches: 11. Germline V gives CDR1 ENHRY, CDR2 SYGVKD. The CDR3 is 16 amino acids.

This clone showed up just once. V gene TRBV3-1 (or the pseudogene TRBV3-2) combines with J gene TRBJ2-7; possibly TRBD2 for D (5 bases). V gave up 3 bases and J gave up 3 bases, with 12 bases separating them. Looked up from germline, CDR1 is LGHDT and CDR2 is YNNKEL (reference sequence). The CDR3 runs to 14 residues. The CDR3 nucleotides read TGTGCCAGCAGCCAGCTCAATCGGGGCTACGAGCAGTACTTC. Translating gives CASSQLNRGYEQYF.

This clone appeared a single time. The chain combines TRBV5-1 with TRBJ2-1; tentatively, D is TRBD1 or TRBD2 (5 bases each). Germline V gene sequence: CDR1 SGHRS, CDR2 YFSETQ. V gave up 0 bases and J gave up 4 bases, with 11 bases separating them. The CDR3 has 15 amino acids. CDR3 protein: CASSLVAGSYNEQFF. In nucleotides, the CDR3 is TGCGCCAGCAGCTTGGTTGCAGGGAGTTACAATGAGCAGTTCTTC.

The CDR3 sequence is CASSLGEIEAFF. The CDR3 nucleotides are TGTGCCAGCAGCTTAGGGGAGATTGAAGCTTTCTTT. V is TRBV13 and J is TRBJ1-1, with D unresolved. Germline V gene sequence: CDR1 PRHDT, CDR2 FYEKMQ (reference sequence). This CDR3 comprises 12 residues. V lost 0 bases, J lost 7 bases, and 6 bases lay in between.

This chain joins TRBV2 and TRBJ2-7; the D gene is possibly TRBD2 (6 bases). V lost 3 bases and J 2 bases, leaving 11 bases between the germline ends. The germline V gene has CDR1 SNHLY and CDR2 FYNNEI. CDR3 size: 14 residues. This CDR3 is CASSEHGGTYEQYF. The CDR3 DNA reads as TGTGCCAGCAGTGAGCACGGGGGTACCTACGAGCAGTACTTC.

This clone was recorded a few times. This sequence joins TRBV6-4 and TRBJ2-1; 9 bases align to TRBD2. The V and J ends lost 3 bases and 5 bases, in that order; junction bases with no gene match: 8. The germline gives CDR1 MRHNA, CDR2 SNTAGT. CDR3 length: 16 amino acids. For the CDR3, the DNA is TGTGCCAGCAGTGAGGGGGAACTAGCGGGCAACAATGAGCAGTTCTTC. Protein product: CASSEGELAGNNEQFF.

J is TRBJ2-7 and V is TRBV29-1; no clear D gene. The CDR3 loop spans 10 amino acids. The germline V and J ends were trimmed by 4 bases and 6 bases, with 7 bases remaining between them. Germline CDR1 is SQVTM and CDR2 is ANQGSEA. In DNA, the CDR3 is TGCAGCGTTGGTGGTCTCGAGCAGTACTTC. Protein product: CSVGGLEQYF.

Regarding this clone: A junction boundary mismatches the germline segment, possibly from a read error. The rearrangement joins TRBV11-2 to TRBJ2-1; D is possibly TRBD2 (6 bases). The germline V gene encodes CDR1 SGHAT and CDR2 FQNNGV. The CDR3 has 14 residues. The CDR3 coding sequence is TGTGCCAGCAGCTTAGATCGGGCCCGGGACTCAGTACTCTTC. The encoded protein is CASSLDRARDSVLF.

CDR3 bases: TGTGCCAGCAGAGGACAGATCTTCCGGGACACTGAAGCTTTCTTT. Translating gives CASRGQIFRDTEAFF. The rearrangement joins TRBV27 to TRBJ1-1; possibly TRBD1 for D (6 bases). In germline, CDR1 is MNHEY, CDR2 SMNVEV (reference sequence). This CDR3 is built from 15 residues. Trimming took 6 bases from V and 3 from J, leaving 17 bases between them.

This clone was found a few times. The chain links TRBV2 to TRBJ2-2; a possible D gene is TRBD1 (5 bases). The CDR3 consists of 14 residues. The ends were cut back, 6 bases at V and 1 base at J, with 9 bases in the middle. In germline, CDR1 is SNHLY, CDR2 FYNNEI. CDR3 loop: CASSYDRNTGELFF. Written as DNA, the CDR3 is TGTGCCAGCAGCTATGACAGGAACACCGGGGAGCTGTTTTTT.

This clone was observed a single time. The chain joins TRBV28 to TRBJ2-3, with D possibly TRBD1 on 6 matching bases. CDR3 length equals 16 residues. V lost 4 bases to trimming and J lost 2 bases, with 16 bases between them. Germline V gives CDR1 MDHEN, CDR2 SYDVKM. CDR3 sequence reads: CASSSSLGQNTDTQYF. DNA of the CDR3: TGTGCCAGCAGTTCCTCCCTCGGACAGAACACAGATACGCAGTATTTT. Full variable domain (outside the CDR3, taken from reference TRBV28 and TRBJ2-3): DVKVTQSSRYLVKRTGEKVFLECVQDMDHENMFWYRQDPGLGLRLIYFSYDVKMKEKGDIPEGYSVSREKKERFSLILESASTNQTSMYLCASSSSLGQNTDTQYFGPGTRLTVL.

This chain links TRBV7-9 with TRBJ1-1; 10 bases align to TRBD1. This CDR3 is built from 14 residues. The junction had 6 bases not matched to a gene; V was cut back by 4 bases and J by 7 bases. Germline assignment: CDR1 SEHNR and CDR2 FQNEAQ (reference sequence). The CDR3 sequence is CASSSPGTGDEAFF. CDR3 DNA sequence: TGTGCCAGCAGCTCCCCGGGGACAGGGGATGAAGCTTTCTTT.